The 26 T cell receptor beta chains in this list originate from one sample, sequenced in a study of blood T cell repertoires in COVID-19. Method: immunoSEQ multiplex PCR; TCRdb's copy keeps in-frame clones and lacks some. The data hold around 63,000 clones, with around 87% observed a single time. Sequencing was carried out using peripheral blood. The origin of the receptors is a woman aged 55-70 years with acute or convalescent COVID-19.

The rearrangement uses TRBV5-4 and TRBJ1-2, with D perhaps matching TRBD1 (6 bases). The CDR3 extends over 15 amino acids. V was cut by 4 bases and J by 7 bases, with 20 bases left in between. Germline-derived CDR1 and CDR2 are SGHNT and YYREEE (reference sequence). The CDR3 nucleotides read TGTGCCAGCAGCAACCAACAGGGTCTACGGGGTGGCTACACCTTC. Translation: CASSNQQGLRGGYTF.

The gene calls are TRBV4-3 and TRBJ2-3; 11 bases line up with TRBD2. With 3 bases clipped from V and 4 bases from J, the junction kept 3 bases outside the gene matches. This CDR3 comprises 15 residues. Germline V lookup: CDR1 LGHNA, CDR2 YSLEER. CDR3 region: CASSHTSGSADTQYF. The CDR3 DNA reads as TGCGCCAGCAGCCATACTAGCGGGAGCGCAGATACGCAGTATTTT.

The chain uses TRBV19 and TRBJ1-5; the D is unclear. The CDR3 extends over 15 amino acids. Trimming removed 3 bases at V and 0 bases at J, with 9 bases between. Germline V gene lookup returns CDR1 LNHDA and CDR2 SQIVND (reference sequence). DNA of the CDR3: TGTGCCAGTAGTATCACCAGGAATAGCAATCAGCCCCAGCATTTT. It translates to CASSITRNSNQPQHF.

The rearrangement joins TRBV2 to TRBJ1-3; a weak D match, TRBD1 (6 bases). The CDR3 sequence is 14 residues long. Between the trimmed V and J ends, which lost 6 bases and 0 bases, there was a span of 9 bases. From germline, CDR1 is SNHLY and CDR2 FYNNEI. CDR3: CASRGQISGNTIYF. CDR3 bases: TGTGCCAGCAGAGGACAGATCTCTGGAAACACCATATATTTT.

This clone was found once. The CDR3, as DNA: TGCGCCAGCAGCCACCCCGCCTGGAGGACTGAAGCTTTCTTT. Translated, it gives CASSHPAWRTEAFF. The rearrangement joins TRBV4-1 to TRBJ1-1, with D unclear. V shed 3 bases and J shed 5 bases, with 13 bases lying between them. Germline V CDR1 and CDR2: MGHRA, YSYEKL. The CDR3 extends over 14 amino acids.

This chain uses TRBV28 with TRBJ1-5; 7 nucleotides line up with TRBD1. V lost 6 bases and J lost 0; bases outside the gene matches: 11. Germline V lookup: CDR1 MDHEN, CDR2 SYDVKM. CDR3 length: 17 amino acids. The chain's CDR3 is CASSRSTGTVSNQPQHF. CDR3 bases: TGTGCCAGCAGCCGGAGCACTGGGACAGTTAGCAATCAGCCCCAGCATTTT. Filled out from reference TRBV28 and TRBJ1-5, the complete variable domain reads DVKVTQSSRYLVKRTGEKVFLECVQDMDHENMFWYRQDPGLGLRLIYFSYDVKMKEKGDIPEGYSVSREKKERFSLILESASTNQTSMYLCASSRSTGTVSNQPQHFGDGTRLSIL.

This clone has just one count. In nucleotides, the CDR3 is TGTGCCAGCAGCCCTCGGACAGGGGGGGACACTGAAGCTTTCTTT. Protein: CASSPRTGGDTEAFF. The chain links TRBV14 to TRBJ1-1, with 10 bases lining up with TRBD1. Unmatched junction bases numbered 5, after V lost 4 bases and J lost 3 bases. The CDR3 consists of 15 residues. Germline V gene sequence: CDR1 SGHDN, CDR2 FVKESK.

The chain employs TRBV10-3 and TRBJ1-5, with 7 bases matching TRBD1. V lost 2 bases and J lost 9; bases outside the gene matches: 1. Germline CDR1 and CDR2: ENHRY and SYGVKD. This CDR3 has 12 residues. The CDR3 spells CAISERQGPQHF. DNA for the CDR3: TGTGCCATCAGTGAGAGACAGGGGCCCCAGCATTTT.

This sequence joins TRBV5-1 and TRBJ1-2; 11 positions match TRBD1. Germline CDR1 and CDR2: SGHRS and YFSETQ. V lost 3 bases to trimming and J lost 6 bases; unmatched junction nucleotides: 4. This CDR3 has 14 residues. This CDR3 reads CASSSGTGGHGYTF. The DNA for the CDR3 is TGCGCCAGCAGCTCTGGGACAGGGGGGCATGGCTACACCTTC.

This clone came up a few times. The chain has TRBV3-1 (or the pseudogene TRBV3-2) and TRBJ1-1, with D hard to call. CDR1 LGHDT and CDR2 YNNKEL come from the germline V gene (reference sequence). CDR3 length: 12 amino acids. V was shortened by 1 base and J by 9 bases, with 9 bases between the two germline ends. This CDR3 reads CASSQGGGKAFF. CDR3 nucleotide sequence: TGTGCCAGCAGCCAAGGAGGAGGGAAAGCTTTCTTT.

The V call is TRBV10-3, the J call TRBJ1-1; D gene uncertain. CDR3 size: 13 residues. The germline gives CDR1 ENHRY, CDR2 SYGVKD. The V gene lost 8 bases and the J gene lost 3 bases, with 13 bases spanning the gap. CDR3 region: CAIDSGLDTEAFF. CDR3 coding DNA: TGTGCCATCGATAGCGGTTTGGACACTGAAGCTTTCTTT.

The chain links TRBV19 to TRBJ1-1; 8 nucleotides agree with TRBD1. V dropped 1 base and J dropped 6; count of bases not matched to a gene: 7. The CDR3 has 15 amino acids. CDR1 and CDR2 from the germline V gene are LNHDA and SQIVND (reference sequence). Here the CDR3 DNA reads TGTGCCAGTAGTATAGGCTCCGGGACAGGCGCTGAAGCTTTCTTT. Its translation is CASSIGSGTGAEAFF.

The chain joins TRBV19 to TRBJ1-5; TRBD1 is a possible D gene (5 bases). The V and J ends lost 1 base and 2 bases respectively, with 9 bases between them. The CDR3 sequence is 15 residues long. Germline CDR1 and CDR2: LNHDA and SQIVND (reference sequence). The chain's CDR3 is CASSIVPRGNQPQHF. The CDR3 nucleotides read TGTGCCAGTAGTATAGTACCCAGGGGCAATCAGCCCCAGCATTTT.

Here the CDR3 reads CASSQDSGAGDTIYF. In nucleotides, the CDR3 is TGTGCCAGCAGCCAAGATTCTGGGGCCGGAGACACCATATATTTT. The chain uses TRBV3-1 (or the pseudogene TRBV3-2) and TRBJ1-3; D might be TRBD1 (5 bases). The CDR3 has 15 amino acids. Germline CDR1 reads LGHDT; CDR2 reads YNNKEL (reference sequence). Trimming took off 0 bases at V and 8 bases at J, with 14 bases between the two ends.

The chain is built from TRBV4-1 and TRBJ1-1, with 7 nucleotides matching TRBD1. This CDR3 comprises 15 residues. V lost 5 bases and J lost 0; bases outside the gene matches: 6. The germline V gene encodes CDR1 MGHRA and CDR2 YSYEKL. The CDR3 loop is CASSKPTGMNTEAFF. CDR3 sequence (DNA): TGCGCCAGCAGCAAACCGACAGGGATGAACACTGAAGCTTTCTTT.

This chain's CDR3 is CASSQGTGRTEAFF. In DNA, the CDR3 is TGTGCCAGCAGCCAAGGGACAGGGCGAACTGAAGCTTTCTTT. The V call is TRBV14, the J call TRBJ1-1; the match to TRBD1 covers 8 bases. CDR1 is SGHDN, CDR2 FVKESK, per germline. Trimming took 1 base from V and 5 from J; bases not matched to a gene: 3. The CDR3 spans 14 residues.

The chain combines TRBV7-8 with TRBJ1-2; TRBD1 might be the D (6 bases). V lost 5 bases and J lost 4, with 17 bases in between. The germline V gene has CDR1 SGHVS and CDR2 FQNEAQ. CDR3 length equals 15 residues. CDR3 loop: CASSPPRGASYGYTF. CDR3 nucleotides: TGTGCCAGCAGCCCCCCCAGGGGCGCATCCTATGGCTACACCTTC. Drawing the rest from reference TRBV7-8 and TRBJ1-2, the complete variable domain is GAGVSQSPRYKVAKRGQDVALRCDPISGHVSLFWYQQALGQGPEFLTYFQNEAQLDKSGLPSDRFFAERPEGSVSTLKIQRTQQEDSAVYLCASSPPRGASYGYTFGSGTRLTVV.

This rearrangement joins TRBV28 to TRBJ2-1, with D uncertain. The V and J ends lost 3 bases and 2 bases respectively, with 11 bases between them. This CDR3 spans 15 amino acids. Germline loops: CDR1 MDHEN, CDR2 SYDVKM. CDR3 sequence (DNA): TGTGCCAGCAGTTTTACCCCCCGGGCCTACAATGAGCAGTTCTTC. Residues: CASSFTPRAYNEQFF.

J is TRBJ1-2 and V is TRBV6-5, with 7 bases fitting TRBD1. The CDR3 is made up of 13 amino acids. Germline V gene lookup returns CDR1 MNHEY and CDR2 SVGAGI. After removal of 8 bases from V and 4 bases from J, the junction contained 7 bases not matched to a gene. CDR3 coding DNA: TGTGCCAGCGGCCCCGGGACAGCCTATGGCTACACCTTC. This translates into CASGPGTAYGYTF.

The gene calls are TRBV25-1 and TRBJ2-7, with D tentatively TRBD2 (6 bases). V was pared by 1 base and J by 2 bases, with 9 bases between. The CDR3 consists of 14 residues. The germline V gene has CDR1 MGHDK and CDR2 SYGVNS. CDR3 in DNA: TGTGCCAGCAGTGAATCTGGGGGGACCTACGAGCAGTACGTC. Translation: CASSESGGTYEQYV.

The V call is TRBV15, the J call TRBJ1-4; possible D gene TRBD1, 5 bases. The CDR3 consists of 12 residues. Trimming removed 7 bases at V and 6 bases at J, with 9 bases between. CDR1 and CDR2 from the germline V gene are LNHNV and YYDKDF (reference sequence). CDR3 in DNA: TGTGCCACCAAGTCGACAGATGAAAAACTGTTTTTT. It translates to CATKSTDEKLFF.

The chain combines TRBV5-1 with TRBJ1-2; 7 bases agree with TRBD1. The CDR3 totals 14 residues. The germline V gene has CDR1 SGHRS and CDR2 YFSETQ. With 0 bases clipped from V and 4 bases from J, the junction kept 3 bases outside the gene matches. The CDR3 spells CASSLDRGGYGYTF. The CDR3 DNA reads as TGCGCCAGCAGCTTGGACAGGGGTGGCTATGGCTACACCTTC.

The J gene is TRBJ1-1, the V gene TRBV29-1, with 10 bases identical to TRBD1. The length of the CDR3 is 12 residues. From germline, CDR1 is SQVTM and CDR2 ANQGSEA. J gave up 8 bases and V 7 bases, and 7 bases lay outside the gene matches. CDR3 in DNA: TGCAGCGCCATGACAGGGGGCTGGGAAGCTTTCTTT. This sequence encodes CSAMTGGWEAFF.

The chain combines TRBV6-5 with TRBJ1-2; D possibly corresponds to TRBD1 (5 bases). This CDR3 has 13 amino acids. Germline CDR1 and CDR2: MNHEY and SVGAGI. V was shortened by 8 bases and J by 5 bases, with 15 bases between the two germline ends. CDR3 loop: CASGAEGWYGYTF. CDR3 DNA: TGTGCCAGCGGGGCGGAGGGGTGGTATGGCTACACCTTC.

The chain couples TRBV11-2 to TRBJ1-1; TRBD1 is a possible D gene (5 bases). CDR3 size: 14 residues. Per the germline V gene, CDR1 is SGHAT and CDR2 is FQNNGV. V was shortened by 5 bases and J by 5 bases, with 15 bases between the two germline ends. DNA of the CDR3: TGTGCCAGCAGCGCCCAGGGAGCGGGAACTGAAGCTTTCTTT. As protein: CASSAQGAGTEAFF.

V and J are TRBV21-1 and TRBJ2-1; TRBD1 is taken as the D call from the table, unchecked against the DNA. TRBV21-1 is labeled a pseudogene. This CDR3 contains 14 residues. The CDR3 here is CASSKVSGINEQFF. The DNA for the CDR3 is TGTGCCAGCAGCAAAGTCTCAGGGATAAATGAGCAGTTCTTC.